Listed below are T cell receptor beta chains from one sample, sequenced in a study of shared clonotypes between healthy human individuals. Sequenced by immunoSEQ multiplex PCR; TCRdb stores in-frame clones only, minus some. The sample includes a few hundred thousand clones, around three quarters of them seen just once. The sequenced material came from PBMCs. The receptors were sampled from a woman aged 40 to 55 in good health. Some clones in this sample may be carry-over from other donors' samples. Both conserved end residues are part of each CDR3. The D gene is left open where the match is weak. Size tells how often a clone was seen (once, few, many) or the class of an expanded clone, and some rows leave it out.

D: NA; size: NA; V: TRBV6-1; length: 15; J: TRBJ1-4; CDR3: CASSGRERAGVKLFF; DNA: TGTGCCAGCAGTGGTAGGGAGAGGGCTGGGGTAAAACTGTTTTTT
D: TRBD2; size: NA; V: TRBV7-3; length: 16; J: TRBJ2-3; CDR3: CASSLRDGRATDTQYF; DNA: TGTGCCAGCAGCTTAAGGGACGGGAGGGCTACAGATACGCAGTATTTT
D: NA; size: NA; V: TRBV6-1; length: 10; J: TRBJ1-1; CDR3: CASSPWEAFF; DNA: TGTGCCAGCAGCCCCTGGGAGGCTTTCTTT
D: NA; size: NA; V: TRBV6-6; length: 14; J: TRBJ2-7; CDR3: CASTREDLPYEQYF; DNA: TGTGCCAGCACCCGAGAGGACTTACCCTACGAGCAGTACTTC
D: NA; size: NA; V: TRBV9; length: 14; J: TRBJ2-7; CDR3: CASSVGGSSYEQYF; DNA: TGTGCCAGCAGCGTAGGGGGCAGTTCCTACGAGCAGTACTTC
D: NA; size: NA; V: TRBV27; length: 13; J: TRBJ2-3; CDR3: CASSLYATGTQYF; DNA: TGTGCCAGCAGTTTATATGCCACAGGGACGCAGTATTTT
D: NA; size: NA; V: TRBV7-2; length: 14; J: TRBJ2-3; CDR3: CASSSGLVGNTQYF; DNA: TGTGCCAGCAGTTCCGGCCTGGTGGGGAATACGCAGTATTTT
D: TRBD2; size: NA; V: TRBV6-6; length: 15; J: TRBJ2-7; CDR3: CASSYETSGKTEQYF; DNA: TGTGCCAGCAGTTACGAAACTAGCGGGAAAACCGAGCAGTACTTC
D: TRBD2; size: NA; V: TRBV5-4; length: 19; J: TRBJ2-3; CDR3: CASSLDLASGRHGSDTQYF; DNA: TGTGCCAGCAGCTTGGATTTGGCTAGCGGGAGGCATGGGTCAGATACGCAGTATTTT
D: NA; size: few; V: TRBV30; length: 14; J: TRBJ1-2; CDR3: CAWSVPNTVYGYTF; DNA: TGTGCCTGGAGTGTACCGAACACCGTCTATGGCTACACCTTC
D: NA; size: once; V: TRBV14; length: 15; J: TRBJ2-3; CDR3: CASSQVIGRSDTQYF; DNA: TGTGCCAGCAGCCAAGTAATAGGGAGGTCAGATACGCAGTATTTT
D: NA; size: NA; V: TRBV6-1; length: 14; J: TRBJ1-1; CDR3: CASSRQMMNTEAFF; DNA: TGTGCCAGCAGCCGACAGATGATGAACACTGAAGCTTTCTTT
D: NA; size: NA; V: TRBV5-1; length: 14; J: TRBJ2-2; CDR3: CASSLMGNTGELFF; DNA: TGCGCCAGCAGCTTGATGGGGAACACCGGGGAGCTGTTTTTT
D: TRBD1; size: NA; V: TRBV5-6; length: 16; J: TRBJ2-1; CDR3: CASKRPGQGPYNEQFF; DNA: TGTGCCAGTAAACGGCCGGGACAGGGTCCCTACAATGAGCAGTTCTTC
D: TRBD2; size: NA; V: TRBV28; length: 14; J: TRBJ2-7; CDR3: CATQGASGPYEQYF; DNA: TGTGCCACCCAAGGGGCTAGCGGGCCCTACGAGCAGTACTTC
D: TRBD2; size: NA; V: TRBV11-2; length: 14; J: TRBJ2-7; CDR3: CASSLGLANYEQYF; DNA: TGTGCCAGCAGCTTAGGACTAGCGAACTACGAGCAGTACTTC
D: TRBD2; size: NA; V: TRBV18; length: 18; J: TRBJ2-1; CDR3: CASSPRSPSGRSHNEQFF; DNA: TGTGCCAGCTCACCCCGCAGCCCTAGCGGGAGGTCCCACAATGAGCAGTTCTTC
D: TRBD1; size: NA; V: TRBV11-2; length: 15; J: TRBJ2-7; CDR3: CASSLESTGYYEQYF; DNA: TGTGCCAGCAGCTTAGAATCGACAGGGTACTACGAGCAGTACTTC
D: NA; size: few; V: TRBV6-4; length: 13; J: TRBJ2-3; CDR3: CASSDSNTDTQYF; DNA: TGTGCCAGCAGTGACTCGAACACAGATACGCAGTATTTT
D: NA; size: NA; V: TRBV7-6; length: 15; J: TRBJ1-4; CDR3: CASSLAPDRRGKLFF; DNA: TGTGCCAGCAGCTTAGCTCCCGACAGGAGGGGAAAACTGTTTTTT
D: NA; size: few; V: TRBV4-2; length: 18; J: TRBJ2-1; CDR3: CASSSGSATLYSYNEQFF; DNA: TGTGCCAGCTCTTCTGGTAGCGCTACTTTATACTCCTACAATGAGCAGTTCTTC
D: NA; size: NA; V: TRBV11-3; length: 14; J: TRBJ2-7; CDR3: CASSLDPPPTEQYF; DNA: TGTGCCAGCAGCTTGGACCCACCTCCCACCGAGCAGTACTTC
D: NA; size: NA; V: TRBV5-1; length: 16; J: TRBJ1-3; CDR3: CASSLGAGISGNTIYF; DNA: TGCGCCAGCAGCTTAGGGGCAGGCATCTCTGGAAACACCATATATTTT
D: NA; size: NA; V: TRBV7-9; length: 14; J: TRBJ2-7; CDR3: CASSLLGGTYEQYF; DNA: TGTGCCAGCAGCTTACTGGGGGGAACCTACGAGCAGTACTTC
D: TRBD2; size: NA; V: TRBV18; length: 21; J: TRBJ2-6; CDR3: CASSHRGQTTSGSSGANVLTF; DNA: TGTGCCAGCTCACACAGGGGGCAGACGACTAGCGGGAGCTCTGGGGCCAACGTCCTGACTTTC
D: NA; size: NA; V: TRBV15; length: 16; J: TRBJ1-5; CDR3: CATSRDRPGGNQPQHF; DNA: TGTGCCACCAGCAGAGATCGGCCCGGGGGCAATCAGCCCCAGCATTTT
D: NA; size: NA; V: TRBV4-3; length: 17; J: TRBJ1-4; CDR3: CASSQVPPGSPREKLFF; DNA: TGCGCCAGCAGCCAAGTACCCCCGGGAAGTCCTAGGGAAAAACTGTTTTTT
D: TRBD2; size: NA; V: TRBV4-1; length: 19; J: TRBJ2-3; CDR3: CASSQDNLGLAGVSDTQYF; DNA: TGCGCCAGCAGCCAAGATAATCTGGGACTAGCGGGAGTATCAGATACGCAGTATTTT
D: TRBD1; size: once; V: TRBV18; length: 18; J: TRBJ2-3; CDR3: CASSPGQGWITSTDTQYF; DNA: TGTGCCAGCTCACCCGGACAGGGGTGGATTACTAGCACAGATACGCAGTATTTT
D: NA; size: once; V: TRBV19; length: 13; J: TRBJ2-7; CDR3: CASSTTGTYEQYF; DNA: TGTGCCAGTAGTACGACAGGAACCTACGAGCAGTACTTC
D: NA; size: once; V: TRBV29-1; length: 14; J: TRBJ1-4; CDR3: CSVERYGVGEKLFF; DNA: TGCAGCGTTGAACGTTACGGGGTTGGGGAAAAACTGTTTTTT
D: TRBD2; size: NA; V: TRBV2; length: 15; J: TRBJ2-2; CDR3: CASRRVAGGLGELFF; DNA: TGTGCCAGCAGGCGGGTAGCGGGAGGTCTCGGGGAGCTGTTTTTT
D: TRBD1; size: NA; V: TRBV28; length: 17; J: TRBJ2-7; CDR3: CASSLSLGTSGGYEQYF; DNA: TGTGCCAGCAGTTTATCTCTGGGGACATCAGGGGGATACGAGCAGTACTTC
D: NA; size: few; V: TRBV27; length: 11; J: TRBJ2-7; CDR3: CASSGGYEQYF; DNA: TGTGCCAGCAGTGGGGGCTACGAGCAGTACTTC
D: NA; size: NA; V: TRBV9; length: 15; J: TRBJ2-1; CDR3: CASSESGGTYNEQFF; DNA: TGTGCCAGCAGTGAATCCGGCGGGACCTACAATGAGCAGTTCTTC
D: NA; size: NA; V: TRBV7-2; length: 13; J: TRBJ2-7; CDR3: CASESNTTYEQYF; DNA: TGTGCCAGCGAATCGAACACTACCTACGAGCAGTACTTC
D: TRBD1; size: NA; V: TRBV28; length: 13; J: TRBJ1-2; CDR3: CASSSTGRYGYTF; DNA: TGTGCCAGCAGTTCGACAGGGCGCTATGGCTACACCTTC
D: TRBD1; size: NA; V: TRBV6-4; length: 15; J: TRBJ1-4; CDR3: CASRLTGETNEKLFF; DNA: TGTGCCAGCAGGCTGACAGGGGAGACTAATGAAAAACTGTTTTTT
D: TRBD1; size: NA; V: TRBV27; length: 15; J: TRBJ1-2; CDR3: CASSHDRGGVYGYTF; DNA: TGTGCCAGCAGTCACGACAGGGGAGGGGTCTATGGCTACACCTTC
D: NA; size: NA; V: TRBV15; length: 13; J: TRBJ2-7; CDR3: CATSRGRSYEQYF; DNA: TGTGCCACCAGCAGGGGACGCTCCTACGAGCAGTACTTC
D: NA; size: NA; V: TRBV2; length: 15; J: TRBJ1-5; CDR3: CASSGGALLAQPQHF; DNA: TGTGCCAGCAGTGGAGGGGCCCTCCTTGCTCAGCCCCAGCATTTT
D: NA; size: NA; V: TRBV5-1; length: 15; J: TRBJ2-7; CDR3: CASSLEGTAGSEQYF; DNA: TGCGCCAGCAGCTTGGAAGGGACCGCCGGGAGCGAGCAGTACTTC
D: TRBD2; size: many; V: TRBV7-3; length: 17; J: TRBJ2-7; CDR3: CASSLTPPGTSRHEQYF; DNA: TGTGCCAGCAGCTTAACGCCCCCCGGGACTAGCAGGCACGAGCAGTACTTC
D: NA; size: NA; V: TRBV7-8; length: 15; J: TRBJ1-1; CDR3: CASSPLGTANTEAFF; DNA: TGTGCCAGCAGCCCCCTTGGCACTGCAAACACTGAAGCTTTCTTT
D: TRBD2; size: NA; V: TRBV6-4; length: 20; J: TRBJ2-2; CDR3: CASSPHPVELAGKNTGELFF; DNA: TGTGCCAGCAGCCCCCACCCGGTGGAACTAGCGGGAAAGAACACCGGGGAGCTGTTTTTT
D: NA; size: NA; V: TRBV4-1; length: 16; J: TRBJ2-7; CDR3: CASSRGTSGSSYEQYF; DNA: TGCGCCAGCAGCCGGGGGACAAGCGGTAGCTCCTACGAGCAGTACTTC
D: TRBD1; size: NA; V: TRBV27; length: 13; J: TRBJ1-2; CDR3: CASSHRDSYGYTF; DNA: TGTGCCAGCAGCCACCGGGACAGCTATGGCTACACCTTC
D: NA; size: NA; V: TRBV5-1; length: 14; J: TRBJ2-7; CDR3: CASSVGGLVDEQYF; DNA: TGCGCCAGCAGCGTTGGGGGTCTAGTCGACGAGCAGTACTTC
D: TRBD2; size: many; V: TRBV11-3; length: 15; J: TRBJ2-1; CDR3: CASSHPAGGRNEQFF; DNA: TGTGCCAGCAGCCATCCAGCGGGAGGGAGGAATGAGCAGTTCTTC
D: NA; size: NA; V: TRBV5-1; length: 15; J: TRBJ2-2; CDR3: CASSFTSSGIRELFF; DNA: TGCGCCAGCAGCTTTACTAGCTCCGGTATTAGGGAGCTGTTTTTT
D: NA; size: NA; V: TRBV2; length: 17; J: TRBJ1-5; CDR3: CASTAADGDSGNQPQHF; DNA: TGTGCCAGCACGGCCGCGGACGGTGATTCGGGCAATCAGCCCCAGCATTTT